A few counts support the clone carrying this TCR beta chain. The data belong to a study of blood T cells in healthy people across ages. This CDR3 has 14 amino acids. CDR1 is LGHNA, CDR2 YSLEER, per germline. V lost 3 bases to trimming and J lost 6 bases, with 9 bases between them. Alongside a J-beta primer mix, a sample-barcoded 5' primer served in a second PCR lasting 7 to 11 cycles. TCRdb processed the 5' RACE reads anew with MiXCR; each CDR3 protein has one entry. The data contain around 2 million distinct CDR3 sequences, roughly 43% of them seen just once; the ten biggest clones take up under 25%.

The sequenced sample was blood. The V gene is TRBV4-3, the J gene TRBJ1-6; D is unresolved. The TCR originated in a human donor in good health. The CDR3 region has the DNA TGCGCCAGCAGCCAGTCACGAGTTAATTCACCCCTCCACTTT. Its protein is CASSQSRVNSPLHF.